The clone carrying this T cell receptor beta chain was counted between two and nine times. CDR1 and CDR2 (germline): SGHVS, FQNEAQ. This CDR3 contains 17 residues. The V gene lost 5 bases and the J gene lost 2 bases, with 21 bases spanning the gap. The data are from a study of blood T cell repertoires in COVID-19. Assay used: immunoSEQ multiplex PCR; TCRdb lists only in-frame clones, some missing. The sample has approximately 310,000 clones; roughly 85% are singletons. The TCR sequence derives from a man between 25 and 39 years old who had recovered from COVID-19. This chain joins TRBV7-8 and TRBJ1-1; D perhaps matches TRBD1 (6 bases). Sample: PBMCs or T cells enriched from blood (not recorded which). The CDR3 nucleotides read TGTGCCAGCAGCCCTTCGGCCCGGAACAGGGCCAACACTGAAGCTTTCTTT. Protein: CASSPSARNRANTEAFF.